This paragraph covers one T cell receptor beta chain sequence. Its antigen is currently unknown. This sample is drawn from a study of Ad26.COV2.S vaccination and SARS-CoV-2 variants. Study overall: The vaccine Ad26.COV2.S was put into the muscle once, or twice with 56 days between.

Treatment reported: some 20 received Ad26.COV2.S at low or high dose, single or two shots; roughly 5 received placebo; per-sample allocation not given. After the first vaccine or placebo injection, samples were drawn on day 63. Adults aged 18-55 years in Boston included the donor. Produced via immunoSEQ multiplex PCR; TCRdb's table is partial and in-frame only. There are fewer than 300,000 clones in the sample; around 87% occur only once, and approximately 3.4% lies in the top ten. The CDR3 runs 15 residues. Germline lookup yields CDR1 SGHAT and CDR2 FQNNGV. V lost 4 bases, J lost 11 bases, and 16 bases stayed unmatched. Study conclusions and caveats: Measurements of TCR breadth and depth may have given underestimates of the total T cell responses. Vaccine and placebo recipients had comparable breadth of non-spike TCRs.

Specimen: peripheral blood, collected in a trial of Ad26.COV2.S vaccine versus placebo. This TCR came from a person aged 18-65 years who received the Ad26.COV2.S COVID-19 vaccine or a placebo. V is TRBV11-2 and J is TRBJ1-1; TRBD1 matches 7 bases. CDR3 in amino acids: CASSSRPHLDRDAFF. CDR3 bases: TGTGCCAGCAGCTCTCGGCCCCATCTTGACAGGGACGCTTTCTTT.